Presented here are 7 T cell receptor beta chains from one specimen sequenced in a study of PD-L1 blockade in urothelial cancer. This sample's time point: pretreatment peripheral blood. TCRdb keeps only in-frame clones here, not all; method: immunoSEQ multiplex PCR. The table has approximately 50,000 clones, roughly four fifths seen once. The sample here was PBMCs, taken around atezolizumab (anti-PD-L1) treatment. The source is a man between 65 and 80 years old with urothelial cancer.

This clone was detected only once. The rearrangement joins TRBV25-1 to TRBJ1-2, with 9 nucleotides matching TRBD1. Germline CDR1 and CDR2: MGHDK and SYGVNS. J was trimmed by 4 bases and V by 6 bases; bases with no gene match: 6. This CDR3 spans 14 amino acids. CDR3 sequence: CASRGGTGRYGYTF. As DNA, the CDR3 is TGTGCCAGCAGGGGGGGGACAGGGCGCTATGGCTACACCTTC.

This chain connects TRBV15 to TRBJ2-6; D is ambiguous. The CDR3 length is 15 residues. Germline CDR1 reads LNHNV; CDR2 reads YYDKDF (reference sequence). Trimming pared 8 bases from V and 4 bases from J, leaving 15 bases between. The CDR3 coding sequence is TGTGCCACCGGGCTTGCTGGCGCCGGGGCCAACGTCCTGACTTTC. The encoded protein is CATGLAGAGANVLTF.

The V call is TRBV7-9, the J call TRBJ1-5, with D possibly TRBD1 on 5 matching bases. The V and J ends lost 8 bases and 0 bases respectively, with 8 bases between them. Germline CDR1 is SEHNR and CDR2 is FQNEAQ (reference sequence). This CDR3 has 13 residues. CDR3 bases: TGTGCCAGCCAGGGAAATAGCAATCAGCCCCAGCATTTT. Its protein is CASQGNSNQPQHF.

The rearrangement joins TRBV7-6 to TRBJ2-3, with D perhaps TRBD2 (5 bases). Trimming pared 3 bases from V and 0 bases from J, leaving 10 bases between. Germline CDR1 and CDR2: SGHVS and FNYEAQ. The CDR3 extends over 15 amino acids. The CDR3 sequence is CASSLAGYSTDTQYF. Here the CDR3 DNA reads TGTGCCAGCAGCTTGGCGGGTTATAGCACAGATACGCAGTATTTT.

This rearrangement joins TRBV5-1 to TRBJ2-2; D remains ambiguous. CDR1 is SGHRS and CDR2 is YFSETQ in the germline V gene. CDR3 length equals 16 residues. The V and J ends lost 2 bases and 5 bases respectively, with 16 bases between them. The CDR3 coding sequence is TGCGCCAGCAGCTTTGGCCCCAGTGGTACAACCGGGGAGCTGTTTTTT. It translates to CASSFGPSGTTGELFF.

The chain couples TRBV7-2 to TRBJ2-7; D is unresolved. Trimming took 5 bases from V and 4 from J, leaving 9 bases between them. Germline V gene sequence: CDR1 SGHTA, CDR2 FQGNSA. The CDR3 is made up of 12 amino acids. The DNA for the CDR3 is TGTGCCAGCAGCGGAGATGGGTACGAGCAGTACTTC. It translates to CASSGDGYEQYF.

The chain carries TRBV19 and TRBJ2-5, with no clear D. The germline CDR1 and CDR2 sequences are LNHDA and SQIVND (reference sequence). V lost 4 bases to trimming and J lost 1 base, with 4 bases between them. The CDR3 is 12 residues long. CDR3: CASSRGQETQYF. The CDR3 DNA follows: TGTGCCAGTAGTAGAGGCCAAGAGACCCAGTACTTC.